The present T cell receptor beta chain was sequenced within a study of T cells in localized non-small cell lung cancer. Assay used: immunoSEQ multiplex PCR; TCRdb lists only in-frame clones, some missing. The table shows around 130,000 clones, with roughly 90% occurring only once. The J segment lost 4 bases and the V segment lost 4 bases, leaving 4 bases of the junction unmatched. Per germline, CDR1 SGDLS and CDR2 YYNGEE. This CDR3 has 14 residues. The origin of this receptor is a female donor aged 60 or older with stage I lung adenocarcinoma. The chain combines TRBV9 with TRBJ1-3, with 8 bases lining up with TRBD1. This sample comprised peripheral blood, obtained before any cancer treatment. The CDR3 reads CASSQGAGGNTIYF. CDR3 coding DNA: TGTGCCAGCAGCCAGGGGGCGGGGGGAAACACCATATATTTT.